The T cell receptor (beta chain) under discussion was sequenced for a study of Graves' ophthalmopathy and Graves' hyperthyroidism. About the study: No treatment had been given when peripheral blood was collected at initial diagnosis. Findings of the study overall: Cross-validated, the 13-signature model showed 87.88%/81.08% sensitivity/specificity, and 80%/75% in the test set.

V dropped 5 bases and J dropped 0; count of bases not matched to a gene: 15. The CDR3 contains 18 residues. Germline CDR1 is MDHEN and CDR2 is SYDVKM. In this sample, this clonotype turned up many times. Its matching antigen is unknown. The study amplified TCR beta CDR3 regions using RNA transcripts. First-round RT-PCR used HTBI primers; second-round multiplex PCR followed. TCRdb ran MiXCR on the multiplex PCR reads and lists one entry per CDR3 protein. The data show over 450,000 distinct CDR3 sequences, approximately 15% seen once. Ophthalmopathic donors had moderate-to-severe activity, CAS ≥3 and NOSPECS ≥4, with disease that had lasted under 3 months.

The source material was blood. V and J are TRBV28 and TRBJ1-1; 7 bases line up with TRBD1. The receptor comes from a woman aged 25 to 45 with Graves' ophthalmopathy. The CDR3 DNA is TGTGCCAGCAGTCAACCAGGGGGAGTAAGTCTCATGAACACTGAAGCTTTCTTT. Translation: CASSQPGGVSLMNTEAFF.